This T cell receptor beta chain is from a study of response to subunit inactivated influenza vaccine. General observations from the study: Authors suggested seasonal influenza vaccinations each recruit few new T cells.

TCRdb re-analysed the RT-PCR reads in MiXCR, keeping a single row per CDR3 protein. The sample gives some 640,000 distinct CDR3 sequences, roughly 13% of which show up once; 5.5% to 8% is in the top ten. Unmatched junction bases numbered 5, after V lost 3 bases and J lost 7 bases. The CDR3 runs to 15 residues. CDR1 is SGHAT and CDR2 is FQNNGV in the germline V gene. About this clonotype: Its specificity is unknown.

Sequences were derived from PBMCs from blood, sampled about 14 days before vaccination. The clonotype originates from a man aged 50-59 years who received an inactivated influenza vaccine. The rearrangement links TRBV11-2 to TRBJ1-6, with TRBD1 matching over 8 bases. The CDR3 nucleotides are TGTGCCAGCAGCTTCCGCCCAGGGGGCAATTCACCCCTCCACTTT. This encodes CASSFRPGGNSPLHF. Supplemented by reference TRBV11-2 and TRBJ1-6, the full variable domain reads EAGVAQSPRYKIIEKRQSVAFWCNPISGHATLYWYQQILGQGPKLLIQFQNNGVVDDSQLPKDRFSAERLKGVDSTLKIQPAKLEDSAVYLCASSFRPGGNSPLHFGNGTRLTVT.